The present T cell receptor (beta chain) was sequenced within a study of T-cell reconstitution after alpha-beta-depleted transplantation in children. Preparation of the TCRbeta library used unique molecular identifiers. TCRdb redid the calling of the PCR reads with MiXCR, one entry per CDR3 protein. The table lists about 410,000 distinct CDR3 sequences, about 20% of them singletons. The CDR3 consists of 15 residues. Germline V gives CDR1 DFQATT, CDR2 SNEGSKA (reference sequence). V was cut by 5 bases and J by 3 bases, with 19 bases left in between. The chain links TRBV20-1 to TRBJ2-5, with D possibly matching TRBD2 (5 bases). Sample: PBMCs from the stem cell graft donor, taken from the stem cell graft. This sequence was found in a human donor who donated a stem cell graft to a child with acute myeloid leukemia. Here the CDR3 reads CSAPPFGLAEETQYF. The CDR3 DNA reads as TGCAGTGCTCCCCCCTTTGGGCTAGCCGAAGAGACCCAGTACTTC.